This T cell receptor (beta chain) was sequenced during a study of blood T cells in healthy people across ages (dated by TCRdb to the mid-2010s). Describing the broader study: In model experiments, template switching captured about one uniquely barcoded TCR beta cDNA molecule for every two T cells. The study measured age-related changes in TCR beta repertoire diversity using deep sequencing normalized with unique cDNA molecular identifiers. Donors were grouped into four age groups: young (average 16 years), middle-aged (39), aged (62) and long-lived (approximately 82). To avoid experimental bias, donors of different ages were spread randomly across the sequencing lanes. Two additional independent replicas of 1 million unique cDNA reads from the same blood draw were analyzed for two donors (one aged 18 to 30 and one aged 80 or older). The full study reports these points: Donor CMV infection status was unknown, potentially confounding age-related changes in expanded clonotypes. Total diversity estimates from one million sequenced T cells were considered lower bounds and underestimates. Compared with the aged group, the long-lived group had more naive CD4+ T cells, fewer expanded clones and increased TCR diversity, a pattern suggesting age selection. Conclusive comparison of naive and antigen-experienced compartments was prevented by the profiling of bulk unsorted PBMCs. Observed TCR beta diversity per million T cells fell roughly linearly with age, and a significant reduction was already apparent by age about 36. Observed TCR beta diversity correlated strongly with the percentage of naive T cells measured by flow cytometry.

From a lookup of the germline V gene (reference sequence), CDR1 and CDR2 are DFQATT and SNEGSKA. The CDR3 covers 15 residues, taking in both the cysteine and the phenylalanine. Left in the record is the CDR3 DNA by itself, 45 bases read in frame from the first base. V sheds 0 bases and J sheds 2 bases, leaving 13 bases between their ends. The library was produced with 5' RACE. TCRdb records Illumina HiSeq 2500 as the sequencer. A second 7 to 11 cycle PCR used a sample-barcoded 5' primer and a J-beta primer mix. A template-switch 5' adaptor carrying 12 random nucleotides introduced a unique molecular identifier onto each TCR beta cDNA molecule. Each sample yielded at least 2.5 million CDR3-containing paired-end reads. All of the RNA was converted into first-strand cDNA using the Mint cDNA synthesis kit, with a TRBC-specific oligonucleotide serving as the primer. After uracil-DNA glycosylase treatment, a first 18-cycle PCR used universal primers M1SS and BC2_uni_R on all cDNA. As for the original processing: Normalization of each sample was performed by random selection of 1 million high-quality reads, each carrying a distinct molecular identifier. Instead of being binned into consensus sequences, reads that shared molecular identifiers were thrown out. MiTCR, with a Q25 quality threshold and the strictest error-elimination algorithm, was used for CDR3 identification, clonotype clustering and error correction. A nonparametric unseen species model with Euler transformation was used to estimate a lower bound on total TCR beta diversity. TCRdb reworked the public reads: Q25 trimming with fastp, MiXCR clone assembly, productive beta chains retained. Each record represents a unique CDR3 protein, reported with the most common genes and DNA among its rows. TCRdb's processing, not the authors' own work, is the source of the V and J calls. This sample holds 600,000 or so distinct CDR3 sequences; around 48% were observed only once. The ten largest clones add up to around 25% of the sample.

Systemically healthy Caucasian individuals from Russia, around 38 in total and aged about 6 to 90 years, were included as donors. Approximately 10 milliliters of peripheral blood were collected from each donor into EDTA-treated Vacutainer tubes. Ficoll-Paque density-gradient centrifugation was used to isolate PBMCs, with at least 6.5 million per sample. Total RNA, at least 6 micrograms per sample, was extracted from PBMCs with Trizol reagent. The percentages of naive CD45RAhigh/CD27high T cells were determined by flow cytometry on a PBMC aliquot from every donor. This clonotype was found a few times. Its binding antigen is unknown. One base away there is no much larger clone; base qualities are not given.

The chain is made from TRBV20-1 and TRBJ2-5; the D segment cannot be called with confidence. Material for sequencing was blood. The TCR was taken from an older man in good health. The DNA is as follows: TGCAGTGCTAGAGATAGGCTTCGCCTACAAGAGACCCAGTACTTC. The resulting protein is CSARDRLRLQETQYF.